This T cell receptor (beta chain) came from a study of blood T cell repertoires in COVID-19 (dated by TCRdb to 2019 to 2021). About the investigation overall: Samples from collaborators originated in the United States, Italy and Spain and spanned both the acute and convalescent phases of COVID-19. Samples came from the ongoing ImmuneRACE study (first 160 participants) plus 1,254 subjects from 6 global collaborators. The repertoires were made available in a free public database intended to serve as a resource for research on the immune response to SARS-CoV-2. The material from the prospective study consisted of cDNA or gDNA derived from T cells, B-cell-depleted T cells, or PBMCs. Sample metadata almost always included a de-identified subject ID, COVID-19 status, age in years and sex. Where HLA class I and class II types were available, the types were taken from metadata supplied by the sample provider, not from assay-based typing. The dataset comprised deeply sampled blood TCRbeta repertoires from subjects exposed to, actively infected with, or recovered from COVID-19.

Trimming takes 5 bases from V and 5 bases from J, and the germline ends sit 10 bases apart. The germline V gene (reference sequence) sets CDR1 to SGHNT and CDR2 to YYREEE. The CDR3 runs 12 amino acids, cysteine and phenylalanine included. The sequence is cut down to CDR3 DNA, 36 bases in frame from base 1. The collaborating institutions used their own protocols to collect whole blood in K2EDTA tubes. For TCRbeta analysis, collaborators shipped samples in one of three forms: frozen whole blood, isolated PBMCs, or DNA extracted from either of those sample types. In its sample, this clone was seen once. What antigen it recognizes has not been identified. There are no base qualities to consult, and no much larger clone falls within one base. TCRbeta CDR3 regions were amplified from genomic DNA using the immunoSEQ Assay, a bias-controlled multiplex PCR. Regarding the original processing steps: Nucleated cell counts per sample were estimated from amplification of reference gene primers within the assay. Sequence reads were collapsed and filtered to measure the absolute abundance of every unique TCRbeta CDR3 rearrangement. For each sample, productive Simpson clonality was calculated by taking the square root of Simpson's diversity index across productive rearrangements. Entries here come from immuneACCESS through TCRdb and include only in-frame sequences with V and J called. Some clones fail to appear in such tables; in the studies checked, an unresolved V gene covers under half of the shortfall, and the cause of the remainder is unknown. V and J calls plus clone size are reproduced from that table; the DNA served to infer D and trimming. The sample table records 90,000 to 120,000 clones; 89% of these occur just once. The ten largest clones capture 4.5% to 5% of the sample.

The study at large found these results: The amount of clinical and demographic metadata varied by source and participant and was provided uncurated.

What was sequenced was peripheral blood. The receptor was isolated from a man in his forties with active or convalescent COVID-19. The sequence joins TRBV5-4 to TRBJ1-2, with a weak D call of TRBD1 (5 bases match). The nucleotides are TGTGCCAGCAGACAGGATTGGTATGGCTACACCTTC. This sequence encodes CASRQDWYGYTF. The CDR3, completed at both ends by the reference TRBV5-4 and TRBJ1-2 genes, gives the full variable domain ETGVTQSPTHLIKTRGQQVTLRCSSQSGHNTVSWYQQALGQGPQFIFQYYREEENGRGNFPPRFSGLQFPNYSSELNVNALELDDSALYLCASRQDWYGYTFGSGTRLTVV.